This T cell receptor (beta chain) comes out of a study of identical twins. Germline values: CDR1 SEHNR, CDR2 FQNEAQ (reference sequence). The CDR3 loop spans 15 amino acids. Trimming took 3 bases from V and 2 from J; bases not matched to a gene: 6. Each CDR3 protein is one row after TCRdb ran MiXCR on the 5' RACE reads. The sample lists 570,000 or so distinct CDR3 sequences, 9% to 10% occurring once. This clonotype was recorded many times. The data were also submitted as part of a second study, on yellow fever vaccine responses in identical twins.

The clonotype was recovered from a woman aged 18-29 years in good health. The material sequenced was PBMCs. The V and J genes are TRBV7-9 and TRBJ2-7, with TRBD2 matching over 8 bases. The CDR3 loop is CASSFSGNAPYEQYF. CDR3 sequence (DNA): TGTGCCAGCAGCTTTAGCGGGAACGCACCCTACGAGCAGTACTTC.